This section outlines one T cell receptor beta chain sequence together with its context. Antigen unknown. Every bit of the isolated RNA underwent reverse transcription, so sequencing read expressed TCRB transcripts. Only in-frame clones appear in the TCRdb table, and some are missing; sequencing was by immunoSEQ multiplex PCR. The sample carries 150,000 to 200,000 clones, more than 60% recorded once. CDR1 is SGHTA, CDR2 FQGNSA, per germline. The CDR3 loop spans 14 amino acids. Trimming took 5 bases from V and 3 from J; bases not matched to a gene: 4. The data were obtained in a study of beta chain features in type 1 diabetes. Sorting of CD4+ naive, central memory, regulatory and stem cell-like memory cells was performed via CD45RO/CCR7/CD25/CD127/CD95/CD27. Whole-study results and caveats: TCRB CDR3 length was moderately but significantly reduced in all four CD4+ subsets of Type 1 diabetes patients. Sequencing used cDNA, and cells with high TCR expression could therefore be over-represented.

The sequence came from a man aged 25-40 years with type 1 diabetes. V is TRBV7-2 and J is TRBJ2-5, with 9 bases fitting TRBD1. The sample taken for sequencing was naive CD4+ T cells from blood. CDR3 nucleotides: TGTGCCAGCAGCCCGGGACAGGGCAAAGAGACCCAGTACTTC. This gives the protein CASSPGQGKETQYF.